The 7 T cell receptor beta chains below all came from one sample that was sequenced in a study of cytomegalovirus exposure and HLA in healthy donors. This PCR relied on a set of 60 Vbeta primers and 13 Jbeta primers. Produced via immunoSEQ multiplex PCR; TCRdb's table is partial and in-frame only. This table has 190,000 or so clones, 70% to 85% appearing once. Sequences were obtained from PBMCs. The receptors derive from a boy aged 2 to 9 in good health and CMV-seronegative.

This rearrangement joins TRBV6-5 to TRBJ1-6; D ambiguous. The CDR3 consists of 14 residues. Per germline, CDR1 MNHEY and CDR2 SVGAGI. Trimming removed 6 bases at V and 5 bases at J, with 11 bases between. DNA for the CDR3: TGTGCCAGCAGCCCCGGGAGGAATAATTCACCCCTCCACTTT. It translates to CASSPGRNNSPLHF.

In nucleotides, the CDR3 is TGCGCCAGCAGCTTGACACCCCCCCAATCCACAGATACGCAGTATTTT. This sequence encodes CASSLTPPQSTDTQYF. This chain connects TRBV5-1 to TRBJ2-3; D is unresolved. The CDR3 has 16 amino acids. The germline V gene encodes CDR1 SGHRS and CDR2 YFSETQ. The V gene lost 1 base and the J gene lost 2 bases, with 14 bases spanning the gap.

The V call is TRBV6-5, the J call TRBJ2-2; D not certain. Trimming shortened V by 10 bases and J by 1 base, and 4 bases separated the two germline ends. The CDR3 length is 11 residues. In germline, CDR1 is MNHEY, CDR2 SVGAGI. CDR3 sequence: CATGNTGELFF. CDR3 nucleotides: TGTGCCACCGGGAACACCGGGGAGCTGTTTTTT.

J is TRBJ2-3 and V is TRBV5-4, with 7 nucleotides matching TRBD2. Germline trimming cut 0 bases from V and 5 bases from J; bases unmatched to any gene: 6. CDR3 length equals 15 residues. Germline V gives CDR1 SGHNT, CDR2 YYREEE (reference sequence). The CDR3, as DNA: TGTGCCAGCAGCTTGGGACTAGCCCGCGGAGATACGCAGTATTTT. Residues: CASSLGLARGDTQYF. Using reference TRBV5-4 and TRBJ2-3 for the parts outside the CDR3, the full variable domain is ETGVTQSPTHLIKTRGQQVTLRCSSQSGHNTVSWYQQALGQGPQFIFQYYREEENGRGNFPPRFSGLQFPNYSSELNVNALELDDSALYLCASSLGLARGDTQYFGPGTRLTVL.

The rearrangement uses TRBV5-1 and TRBJ1-1, with 9 bases identical to TRBD1. J was trimmed by 0 bases and V by 4 bases; bases with no gene match: 13. This CDR3 region has 18 residues. CDR1 and CDR2 from the germline V gene are SGHRS and YFSETQ. CDR3 bases: TGCGCCAGCAGCCTGCTCCGGGACAGGGATTTTATGAACACTGAAGCTTTCTTT. It translates to CASSLLRDRDFMNTEAFF.

The V call is TRBV5-1, the J call TRBJ2-2; 8 nucleotides match TRBD2. Germline lookup yields CDR1 SGHRS and CDR2 YFSETQ. This CDR3 is 16 amino acids long. Trimming removed 4 bases from V and 4 bases from J; junction bases left unmatched: 9. The CDR3: CASSPDISGITGELFF. Here the CDR3 DNA reads TGCGCCAGCAGCCCGGATATTAGCGGGATCACCGGGGAGCTGTTTTTT. Full variable domain (remainder filled in from reference TRBV5-1 and TRBJ2-2): KAGVTQTPRYLIKTRGQQVTLSCSPISGHRSVSWYQQTPGQGLQFLFEYFSETQRNKGNFPGRFSGRQFSNSRSEMNVSTLELGDSALYLCASSPDISGITGELFFGEGSRLTVL.

The V call is TRBV6-1, the J call TRBJ2-3, with 7 nucleotides matching TRBD2. With V trimmed by 6 bases and J by 5 bases, 5 bases remained unmatched. The CDR3 contains 13 residues. CDR1 is MNHNS, CDR2 SASEGT, per germline. The CDR3 region has the DNA TGTGCCAGCAGGGGAGCGGGGCTAGATACGCAGTATTTT. Amino acid sequence: CASRGAGLDTQYF.